Detailed here is one T cell receptor beta chain. No cognate antigen has been identified for it. No much larger clonotype is one base removed from it; base qualities were not supplied. V and J are trimmed by 0 bases and 2 bases, and the gene matches miss 4 bases of the junction. CDR1 and CDR2 are read off the germline V gene as MNHEY and SVGAGI. Spanning cysteine to phenylalanine, the CDR3 consists of 16 amino acids. Just CDR3 DNA is preserved here, 48 bases in frame from base 1. The record originates from a study of beta chain features in type 1 diabetes (dated 2018 in TCRdb). In terms of the full investigation: No differences in mean age, gender distribution, total cell number or subset yield were found between patients and healthy donors. Regulatory and stem cell-like memory subsets were obtained from only 8 patients and about 8 healthy donors, while naive and central memory subsets were obtained from all 30 or so donors. A total of 90 million to 140 million sorted cells were examined across all samples, and RNA yield correlated strongly with the number of cells per subset. In the study, TCRB repertoires of sorted circulating CD4+ T cell subsets from recently diagnosed type 1 diabetes patients were compared with those of matched healthy donors. What the study reported, not specific to this receptor: Naive, central memory and regulatory TCRB repertoires appeared to be more similar among patients than among healthy donors. Type 1 diabetes patients showed a moderate but significant shortening of TCRB CDR3 length in all four CD4+ subsets. Because cDNA rather than genomic DNA was sequenced, highly expressing activated cells could have been over-represented, although no difference in activation and CD3 levels was found between groups. At VDJ recombination sites, type 1 diabetes patients had fewer insertions and more deleted nucleotides, which implies abnormalities in thymic rearrangement. Because the HLA sub-analyses included only small numbers of individuals, any influence of HLA type on TCRB rearrangement was left unresolved. PCR may preferentially amplify shorter templates, but because patient and control samples were amplified and corrected together, any resulting skew would affect both groups equally.

A single peripheral blood draw of about 116 mL on average was collected from each donor into heparinised tubes. Using a panel that included CD45RO, CCR7, CD25, CD127, CD95 and CD27, naive, central memory, regulatory and stem cell-like memory CD4+ T cells were sorted on a BD FACSAria II. All sorted populations exceeded 95% purity. PBMCs were separated immediately by Lymphoprep density gradient centrifugation and were stained directly, without being cultured. So that batch effects would be minimized, each experiment stained and sorted samples in pairs, pairing one healthy donor with one patient. The High Capacity cDNA Reverse Transcription Kit was used to reverse transcribe all of the isolated RNA, meaning that expressed TCRB transcripts were what got sequenced. Deep immunoSEQ sequencing was applied to naive, central memory and regulatory T cell samples, giving an average of approximately 4 million total reads per sample. Sorted cells were lysed in RLT buffer and RNA was extracted with DNase-treated RNeasy Micro or Mini kits, depending on cell number. To prevent cross-contamination, each cell subset was processed individually, whereas patient and healthy donor samples were processed jointly. The immunoSEQ multiplex PCR was used to amplify TCRB sequences from cDNA, yielding 87-bp fragments that span the CDR3 region. Sequencing of the amplicons was done on the Illumina HiSeq platform. The study's processing was this. Synthetic template baselines were used to correct PCR bias computationally, reads within Hamming distance 2 were collapsed, and singletons that could not be merged were discarded. Reads were aligned against IMGT so that V, D and J genes, CDR3 length and insertions or deletions at six rearrangement sites could be assigned. Clonotype counts were normalized to sorted cell number within each subset before computing true diversity and Gini coefficients with the tcR R package. Repertoire sharing was quantified using the overlap coefficient calculated on TCRB nucleotide sequences. Out-of-frame TCRB sequences from naive cells were analyzed as a proxy for the pre-selection repertoire. TCRdb took over this immuneACCESS table, retaining in-frame rearrangements with V and J assigned. Such tables are incomplete; in checked studies, under half of the missing clones stem from an unresolved V gene, and the remainder is unexplained. V, J and clone size are those of that table, while D and trimming were read from the DNA. This sample gives hundreds of thousands of clones in total; about an eighth of them show up just once. Approximately 0.039% of the sample rests with the top ten.

The receptor comes from a man younger than 35 with type 1 diabetes. This receptor chain uses TRBV6-5 and TRBJ2-7; 10 middle bases align to TRBD1. Sequencing was carried out using naive CD4+ T cells from blood. In light of the paper, this sample's cell subset or site label describes: true naive CD4+ T cells. DNA sequence: TGTGCCAGCAGTTACTCTGGGACAGGGGTCGCCTACGAGCAGTACTTC. Its protein reads: CASSYSGTGVAYEQYF.